These 13 T cell receptor beta chains came from one sample sequenced in a study of T-cell reconstitution after alpha-beta-depleted transplantation in children. Unique molecular identifiers were used to barcode this TCRbeta library. TCRdb re-called the PCR reads through MiXCR, storing one row per CDR3 protein. In the table there are a few hundred thousand distinct CDR3 sequences, approximately 10% of which are singletons. Sequenced material: PBMCs from the stem cell graft donor, taken from the stem cell graft. Receptors were obtained from a human donor who donated a stem cell graft to a child with acute myeloid leukemia.

This clonotype was detected ten times or more. The rearrangement joins TRBV7-6 to TRBJ2-1; the match to TRBD2 covers 9 bases. The CDR3 sequence is 16 residues long. The germline CDR1 and CDR2 sequences are SGHVS and FNYEAQ. V shed 5 bases and J 10 bases; nucleotides not matched to a gene: 15. The DNA for the CDR3 is TGTGCCAGCAGCCCCCGTCCGCCCAGCGGGGGGTCCGAGCAGTTCTTC. Residues: CASSPRPPSGGSEQFF.

V gene TRBV6-2 or TRBV6-3 combines with J gene TRBJ1-5; D remains unclear. CDR1 is MNHEY and CDR2 is SVGEGT in the germline V gene. CDR3 length equals 12 residues. Trimming removed 2 bases from V and 9 bases from J, with 8 bases in between. CDR3 in amino acids: CASSYPRGPQHF. The CDR3 bases are TGTGCCAGCAGTTACCCCCGGGGGCCCCAGCATTTT.

This clonotype was counted a few times. This chain links TRBV29-1 with TRBJ2-7; 10 bases map to TRBD1. This CDR3 is built from 14 residues. V gave up 2 bases and J gave up 2 bases; unmatched junction bases: 3. Germline V lookup: CDR1 SQVTM, CDR2 ANQGSEA. As DNA, the CDR3 is TGCAGCGTTGAATTTGGGACAGGGGCCTACGAGCAGTACTTC. It yields the protein CSVEFGTGAYEQYF.

The V and J genes are TRBV5-1 and TRBJ2-1; 7 bases align to TRBD1. J was trimmed by 8 bases and V by 0 bases; bases with no gene match: 5. Germline-derived CDR1 and CDR2 are SGHRS and YFSETQ. The CDR3 totals 14 residues. The CDR3 spells CASSLGQGHDEQFF. Here the CDR3 DNA reads TGCGCCAGCAGCTTGGGACAGGGTCACGATGAGCAGTTCTTC.

There are a few counts of this clonotype. The rearrangement links TRBV5-1 to TRBJ2-2; maybe TRBD2 (6 bases). This CDR3 is built from 15 residues. Trimming took 8 bases from V and 1 from J, leaving 15 bases between them. Germline V gene data show CDR1 as SGHRS and CDR2 as YFSETQ. The CDR3 bases are TGCGCCAGTAGTACGGGAGATCTGAACACCGGGGAGCTGTTTTTT. The encoded protein is CASSTGDLNTGELFF. Full variable domain (rest looked up from reference TRBV5-1 and TRBJ2-2): KAGVTQTPRYLIKTRGQQVTLSCSPISGHRSVSWYQQTPGQGLQFLFEYFSETQRNKGNFPGRFSGRQFSNSRSEMNVSTLELGDSALYLCASSTGDLNTGELFFGEGSRLTVL.

The sample holds a few counts of this clonotype. This chain joins TRBV7-2 and TRBJ2-3; possible D gene TRBD1, 5 bases. CDR1 is SGHTA, CDR2 FQGNSA, per germline. The CDR3 totals 14 residues. V lost 5 bases, J lost 0 bases, and 9 bases lay in between. The CDR3 DNA follows: TGTGCCAGCAGCCCGACAGTTAGCACAGATACGCAGTATTTT. It is translated as CASSPTVSTDTQYF.

This clonotype was observed a few times. The chain links TRBV11-2 to TRBJ2-7, with 13 bases aligning to TRBD2. The CDR3 loop spans 13 amino acids. CDR1 is SGHAT and CDR2 is FQNNGV in the germline V gene. The CDR3 sequence: CASSLTSGGRLNV. The CDR3 DNA sequence: TGTGCCAGCAGCTTGACTAGCGGGGGGCGGTTAAACGTC.

This clonotype turned up a few times. The chain couples TRBV7-9 to TRBJ1-2, with a possible D match to TRBD1 (5 bases). The CDR3 is made up of 14 amino acids. Germline V gives CDR1 SEHNR, CDR2 FQNEAQ (reference sequence). Deletions cut 5 bases from V and 2 bases from J, with 12 bases between. The CDR3, as DNA: TGTGCCAGCAGCCCTCGGGCAGGGAACTATGGCTACACCTTC. Protein: CASSPRAGNYGYTF. The full variable domain, with the rest looked up from reference TRBV7-9 and TRBJ1-2, is DTGVSQNPRHKITKRGQNVTFRCDPISEHNRLYWYRQTLGQGPEFLTYFQNEAQLEKSRLLSDRFSAERPKGSFSTLEIQRTEQGDSAMYLCASSPRAGNYGYTFGSGTRLTVV.

The V call is TRBV29-1, the J call TRBJ2-2; 9 nucleotides match TRBD1. V lost 7 bases and J lost 1; bases outside the gene matches: 4. The germline CDR1 and CDR2 sequences are SQVTM and ANQGSEA. The CDR3 extends over 14 amino acids. CDR3 region: CSARTGENTGELFF. CDR3 nucleotides: TGCAGCGCCAGGACAGGGGAGAACACCGGGGAGCTGTTTTTT.

This clonotype was detected a few times. The DNA for the CDR3 is TGCGCCAGCAGCTTGATAGCGGGTGGGGAGACCCAGTACTTC. It encodes CASSLIAGGETQYF. V gene TRBV5-1 combines with J gene TRBJ2-5, with 7 bases identical to TRBD2. CDR1 and CDR2 (germline): SGHRS, YFSETQ. The CDR3 consists of 14 residues. V trimming: 1 base; J trimming: 5 bases; junction bases outside the gene matches: 5.

The chain uses TRBV9 and TRBJ1-1; D call uncertain. Deletions cut 3 bases from V and 4 bases from J, with 16 bases between. The germline CDR1 and CDR2 sequences are SGDLS and YYNGEE. The CDR3 is made up of 15 amino acids. The CDR3 nucleotides are TGTGCCAGCAGCGCGCTCCTGGATATAGGCACTGAAGCTTTCTTT. This codes for CASSALLDIGTEAFF.

At least ten counts were recorded for this clonotype. The chain is built from TRBV5-1 and TRBJ1-2; D is unclear. Trimming took 0 bases from V and 8 from J, leaving 17 bases between them. CDR3 length: 15 amino acids. Germline V gives CDR1 SGHRS, CDR2 YFSETQ. CDR3 coding DNA: TGCGCCAGCAGCTTGGAAGGCCTTCAAATCGGGGGCTACACCTTC. As protein: CASSLEGLQIGGYTF.

This chain connects TRBV5-5 to TRBJ2-7; 7 bases match TRBD2. In germline, CDR1 is SGHKS, CDR2 YYEKEE (reference sequence). CDR3 size: 15 residues. V lost 5 bases, J lost 0 bases, and 8 bases stayed unmatched. The CDR3 nucleotides read TGTGCCAGCAGTTCACTTCTAGCGGACTCCTACGAGCAGTACTTC. Residues: CASSSLLADSYEQYF. Complete variable domain (other parts from reference TRBV5-5 and TRBJ2-7): DAGVTQSPTHLIKTRGQQVTLRCSPISGHKSVSWYQQVLGQGPQFIFQYYEKEERGRGNFPDRFSARQFPNYSSELNVNALLLGDSALYLCASSSLLADSYEQYFGPGTRLTVT.